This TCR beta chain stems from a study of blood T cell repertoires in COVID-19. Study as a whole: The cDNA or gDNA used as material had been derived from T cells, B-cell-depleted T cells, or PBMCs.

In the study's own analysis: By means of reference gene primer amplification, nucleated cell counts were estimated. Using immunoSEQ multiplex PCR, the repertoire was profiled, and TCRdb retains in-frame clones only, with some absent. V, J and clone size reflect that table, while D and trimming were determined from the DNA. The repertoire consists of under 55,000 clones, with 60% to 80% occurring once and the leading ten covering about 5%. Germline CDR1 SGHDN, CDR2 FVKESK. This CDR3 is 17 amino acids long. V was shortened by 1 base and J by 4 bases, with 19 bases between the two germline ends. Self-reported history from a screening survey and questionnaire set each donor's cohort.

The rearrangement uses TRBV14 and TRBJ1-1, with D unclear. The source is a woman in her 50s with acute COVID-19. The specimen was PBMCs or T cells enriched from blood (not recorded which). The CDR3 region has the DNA TGTGCCAGCAGCCAAGTCCACGCGGTTATCCTGGGCACTGAAGCTTTCTTT. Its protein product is CASSQVHAVILGTEAFF.